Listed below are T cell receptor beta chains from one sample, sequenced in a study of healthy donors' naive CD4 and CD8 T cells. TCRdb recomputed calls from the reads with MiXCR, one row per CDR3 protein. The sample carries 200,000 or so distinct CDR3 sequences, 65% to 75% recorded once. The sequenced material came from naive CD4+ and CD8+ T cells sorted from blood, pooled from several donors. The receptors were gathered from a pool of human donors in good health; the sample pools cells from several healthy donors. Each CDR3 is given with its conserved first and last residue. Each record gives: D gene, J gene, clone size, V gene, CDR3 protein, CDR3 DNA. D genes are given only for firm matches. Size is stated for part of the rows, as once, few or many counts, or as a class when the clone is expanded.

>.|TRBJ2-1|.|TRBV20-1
CSATGGTSYNEQFF
TGCAGTGCTACTGGCGGGACCTCCTACAATGAGCAGTTCTTC
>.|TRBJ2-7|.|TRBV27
CASSPSIGRISYEQYF
TGTGCCAGCAGCCCGTCTATTGGACGGATCTCCTACGAGCAGTACTTC
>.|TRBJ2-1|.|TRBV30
CAWRVPAGNEQFF
TGTGCCTGGAGGGTCCCAGCGGGCAATGAGCAGTTCTTC
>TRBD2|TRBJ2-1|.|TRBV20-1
CSARDPRTSGSQYNEQFF
TGCAGTGCTAGAGATCCCCGGACTAGCGGGAGCCAATACAATGAGCAGTTCTTC
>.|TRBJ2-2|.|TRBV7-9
CASTQGSNTGELFF
TGTGCCAGCACCCAAGGGAGCAACACCGGGGAGCTGTTTTTT
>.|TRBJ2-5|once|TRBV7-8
CASSFIEQETQYF
TGTGCCAGCAGCTTCATCGAGCAAGAGACCCAGTACTTC
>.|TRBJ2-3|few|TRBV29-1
CSVEDSPHNTDTQYF
TGCAGCGTTGAAGATAGCCCACATAACACAGATACGCAGTATTTT
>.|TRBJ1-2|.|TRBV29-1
CSVDSMGAVLF
TGCAGCGTTGATTCTATGGGGGCGGTTTTGTTC
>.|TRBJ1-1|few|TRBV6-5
CASSYRWYTEAFF
TGTGCCAGCAGTTACCGATGGTACACTGAAGCTTTCTTT
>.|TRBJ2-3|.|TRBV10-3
CAISEYSRSSTDTQYF
TGTGCCATCAGTGAATACAGCCGATCTAGCACAGATACGCAGTATTTT
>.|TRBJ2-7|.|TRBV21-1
CASSKEFSGQGAQSIEQYF
TGTGCCAGCAGCAAAGAGTTTAGCGGACAGGGGGCGCAATCAATCGAGCAGTACTTC
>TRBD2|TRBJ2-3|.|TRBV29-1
CSVETSGRVTDTQYF
TGCAGCGTTGAGACTAGCGGGAGGGTCACAGATACGCAGTATTTT
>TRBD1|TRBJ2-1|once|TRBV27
CASSLVGTGAIGEQFF
TGTGCCAGCAGTTTAGTCGGGACAGGGGCCATCGGTGAGCAGTTCTTC
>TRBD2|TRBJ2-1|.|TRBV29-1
CSKLAGGPNEQFF
TGCAGTAAATTAGCGGGAGGGCCCAATGAGCAGTTCTTC
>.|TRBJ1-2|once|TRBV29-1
CSVAPRIRNYGYTF
TGCAGCGTTGCCCCGAGAATTCGGAACTATGGCTACACCTTC
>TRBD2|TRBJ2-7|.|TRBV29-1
CSIASGGNREQYF
TGCAGCATTGCTAGCGGGGGAAACCGCGAGCAGTACTTC
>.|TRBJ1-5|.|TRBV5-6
CASSLGGAGQPQHF
TGTGCCAGCAGCTTGGGCGGGGCTGGACAGCCCCAGCATTTT